This TCR beta chain was identified during a study of cytomegalovirus exposure and HLA in healthy donors. In the PCR, 60 Vbeta and 13 Jbeta primers were used. The table came from immunoSEQ multiplex PCR; TCRdb's copy has only in-frame clones and leaves some out. The repertoire table contains about 48,000 clones. This CDR3 contains 16 residues. CDR1 MNHEY and CDR2 SVGAGI come from the germline V gene. V shed 2 bases and J shed 6 bases, with 16 bases lying between them. J is TRBJ1-4 and V is TRBV6-5; a possible D gene is TRBD1 (6 bases). The sample consisted of PBMCs. The clonotype was recovered from a male donor in good health and CMV-seropositive. The CDR3 DNA sequence: TGTGCCAGCAGTTACACGACCGACAGGTCCCATGAAAAACTGTTTTTT. It specifies CASSYTTDRSHEKLFF.